This T cell receptor beta chain was captured in a study of shared clonotypes between healthy human individuals. Across the study: Donor composition was two women and a few men, aged 18 to 49.

The CDR3 length is 16 residues. Trimming took off 0 bases at V and 0 bases at J, with 11 bases between the two ends. The germline V gene has CDR1 SGDLS and CDR2 YYNGEE. In the original workflow: As immunoSEQ supplied junction-only sequences (without quality scores), filtering differed. Produced via immunoSEQ multiplex PCR; TCRdb's table is partial and in-frame only. Clonal size and the V and J genes are those of that table, whereas D and trimming came from the DNA. The table records over a million clones, 70% to 80% of them present only once. About this clone itself: The sample has other DNA sequences that encode this CDR3 too.

This clonotype was sampled from a man aged 18 to 30 in good health. Some clones in this sample may be carry-over from other donors' samples. Sequencing was carried out using memory CD4+ T cells from PBMCs. Subset specified: CD45RA-negative fraction. The chain uses TRBV9 and TRBJ2-3; D tentatively reads TRBD1 or TRBD2 (5 bases each). This CDR3 reads CASSVGGSASTDTQYF. CDR3 nucleotide sequence: TGTGCCAGCAGCGTAGGGGGGAGCGCTAGCACAGATACGCAGTATTTT.